This TCR beta chain was identified during a study of T cell changes during pregnancy in multiple sclerosis. This clone was recorded once. This table comes from immunoSEQ multiplex PCR, and its TCRdb copy is limited to in-frame clones, with some not included. The repertoire has under 90,000 clones, around nine tenths of them found once; the top ten carry 3.7%. CDR3 length: 14 amino acids. V dropped 0 bases and J dropped 4 bases, with 11 bases sitting between them. Germline lookup yields CDR1 SGHRS and CDR2 YFSETQ. This specimen consisted of peripheral blood, obtained after pregnancy. The genes are TRBV5-1 and TRBJ2-7; the D gene is possibly TRBD1 (5 bases). The receptor's source is a female donor in good health, enrolled as a control in a pregnancy study. The CDR3 DNA sequence: TGCGCCAGCAGCTTGGAAGGGGTTCGTTACGAGCAGTACTTC. Its protein is CASSLEGVRYEQYF.